The TCR beta chain described here comes from a study of blood T cell repertoires in COVID-19. The wider study: Nucleic acid was either cDNA or gDNA, and it came from T cells, B-cell-depleted T cells, or PBMCs.

The germline V gene encodes CDR1 SGHDN and CDR2 FVKESK. This CDR3 spans 18 amino acids. J was trimmed by 0 bases and V by 3 bases; bases with no gene match: 8. Assay: immunoSEQ multiplex PCR; the TCRdb copy retains only in-frame clones and omits some. Here the sample spans about 210,000 clones, roughly four fifths being singletons. Source material: peripheral blood. This chain links TRBV14 with TRBJ1-6; 7 bases agree with TRBD1. This sequence originates from a woman aged 45-65 years with active or convalescent COVID-19. The CDR3 nucleotides read TGTGCCAGCAGCCACCGACAGGGTGGGAGCTCCTATAATTCACCCCTCCACTTT. As protein: CASSHRQGGSSYNSPLHF.